The 5 T cell receptor beta chains presented below share a single source sample, sequenced in a study of beta chain features in type 1 diabetes. General study findings and limits: Shorter TCRB CDR3s, moderately but significantly so, marked every one of the four CD4+ subsets in Type 1 diabetes patients.

Expressed TCRB transcripts were sequenced, since all the RNA that had been isolated was reverse transcribed. The method was immunoSEQ multiplex PCR; TCRdb's version includes in-frame clones alone and lacks a portion of them. Seen here are some 190,000 clones, 6% to 9% observed once, and the top ten hold approximately 0.5%. Which antigens these TCRs recognize remains unknown. The sample comprised central memory CD4+ T cells from blood. These receptors were obtained from a man younger than 35 with type 1 diabetes.

This clone was counted between two and nine times. The chain employs TRBV28 and TRBJ2-2; D not certain. Trimming stripped 5 bases from V and 2 bases from J, with 6 bases between. CDR3 length equals 13 residues. CDR1 is MDHEN and CDR2 is SYDVKM in the germline V gene. The DNA for the CDR3 is TGTGCCAGCAGTCCATTTAACACCGGGGAGCTGTTTTTT. This gives the protein CASSPFNTGELFF. The full variable domain, completed using reference TRBV28 and TRBJ2-2, is DVKVTQSSRYLVKRTGEKVFLECVQDMDHENMFWYRQDPGLGLRLIYFSYDVKMKEKGDIPEGYSVSREKKERFSLILESASTNQTSMYLCASSPFNTGELFFGEGSRLTVL.

This clone occurred a few times. Other DNA sequences in the sample encode the same CDR3. The chain employs TRBV2 and TRBJ1-1; 7 positions agree with TRBD1. CDR1 and CDR2 from the germline V gene are SNHLY and FYNNEI. This CDR3 contains 13 residues. V was clipped by 6 bases and J by 1 base; unmatched bases: 2. The CDR3 is CASRRDRNTEAFF. The CDR3 bases are TGTGCCAGCAGACGGGACAGGAACACTGAAGCTTTCTTT.

This clone was detected only a few times. The chain employs TRBV7-2 and TRBJ2-1, with TRBD1 identical over 7 bases. Germline loops: CDR1 SGHTA, CDR2 FQGNSA. The CDR3 extends over 15 amino acids. Trimming cost V 5 bases and J 4 bases; bases outside gene matches: 8. DNA of the CDR3: TGTGCCAGCAGCAAGACCGGGACAGAGTACAATGAGCAGTTCTTC. This codes for CASSKTGTEYNEQFF.

Remarks on this clone: A single base separates this from a much larger clone, so it may be a read error. The chain recombines TRBV7-2 with TRBJ2-5, with D possibly TRBD2 on 5 matching bases. This CDR3 has 12 residues. V lost 1 base and J 5 bases, leaving 5 bases between the germline ends. Germline V CDR1 and CDR2: SGHTA, FQGNSA. The CDR3 DNA is TGTGCCAGCAGCTTAGAGCGGGAGACCCAGTACTTC. Translating gives CASSLERETQYF. The complete variable domain, with remaining parts taken from reference TRBV7-2 and TRBJ2-5, reads GAGVSQSPSNKVTEKGKDVELRCDPISGHTALYWYRQSLGQGLEFLIYFQGNSAPDKSGLPSDRFSAERTGGSVSTLTIQRTQQEDSAVYLCASSLERETQYFGPGTRLLVL.

The chain carries TRBV25-1 and TRBJ1-2; D uncertain. Germline assignment: CDR1 MGHDK and CDR2 SYGVNS. Trimming took 6 bases from V and 8 from J, leaving 16 bases between them. CDR3 length: 13 amino acids. In DNA form, the CDR3 reads TGTGCCAGCAGAACACCCGGCGCGGCGGGCTACACCTTC. Translated, it gives CASRTPGAAGYTF.